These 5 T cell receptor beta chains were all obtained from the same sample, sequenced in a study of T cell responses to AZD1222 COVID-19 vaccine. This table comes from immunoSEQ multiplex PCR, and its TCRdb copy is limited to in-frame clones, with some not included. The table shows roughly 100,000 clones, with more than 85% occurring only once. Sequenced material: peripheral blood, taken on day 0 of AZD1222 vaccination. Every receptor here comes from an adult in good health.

As DNA, the CDR3 is TGTGCCAGCAGTCCGAAAGGGGGAGCTGGGGCCAACGTCCTGACTTTC. This encodes CASSPKGGAGANVLTF. This chain joins TRBV28 and TRBJ2-6; D perhaps matches TRBD1 (6 bases). The germline V and J ends were trimmed by 5 bases and 2 bases, with 13 bases remaining between them. Germline values: CDR1 MDHEN, CDR2 SYDVKM. This CDR3 comprises 16 residues.

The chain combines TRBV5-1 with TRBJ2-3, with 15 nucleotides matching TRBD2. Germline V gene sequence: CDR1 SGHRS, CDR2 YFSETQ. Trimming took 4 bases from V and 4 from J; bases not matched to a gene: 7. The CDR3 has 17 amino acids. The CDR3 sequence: CASSQGLAGGQADTQYF. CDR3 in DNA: TGCGCCAGCAGCCAAGGACTAGCGGGAGGGCAAGCAGATACGCAGTATTTT. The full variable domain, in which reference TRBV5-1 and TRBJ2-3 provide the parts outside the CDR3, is KAGVTQTPRYLIKTRGQQVTLSCSPISGHRSVSWYQQTPGQGLQFLFEYFSETQRNKGNFPGRFSGRQFSNSRSEMNVSTLELGDSALYLCASSQGLAGGQADTQYFGPGTRLTVL.

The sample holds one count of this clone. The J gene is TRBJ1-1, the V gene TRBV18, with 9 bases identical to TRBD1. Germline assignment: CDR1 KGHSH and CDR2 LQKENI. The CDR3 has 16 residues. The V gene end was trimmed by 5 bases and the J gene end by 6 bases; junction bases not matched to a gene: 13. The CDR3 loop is CASSVGSGQGSAEAFF. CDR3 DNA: TGTGCCAGCTCAGTTGGGTCGGGACAGGGTAGTGCTGAAGCTTTCTTT.

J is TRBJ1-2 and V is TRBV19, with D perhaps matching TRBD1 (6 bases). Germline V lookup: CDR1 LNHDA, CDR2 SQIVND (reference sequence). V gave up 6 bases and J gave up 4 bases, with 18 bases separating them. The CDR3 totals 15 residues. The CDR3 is CASSKRGDGRYGYTF. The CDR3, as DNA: TGTGCCAGTAGCAAGAGGGGGGACGGACGCTATGGCTACACCTTC.

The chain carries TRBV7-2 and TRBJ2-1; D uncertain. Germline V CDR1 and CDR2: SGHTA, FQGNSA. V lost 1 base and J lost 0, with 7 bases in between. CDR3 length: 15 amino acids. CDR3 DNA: TGTGCCAGCAGCTTAGGCGATAACTCCTACAATGAGCAGTTCTTC. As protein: CASSLGDNSYNEQFF.